A single sample gave rise to the 5 T cell receptor beta chains below, sequenced in a study of T cells in Graves' hyperthyroidism and ophthalmopathy. RNA transcripts gave rise to amplified TCR beta CDR3 regions. During a first-round RT-PCR of the TCR CDR3, the HTBI primer set was used. One entry per CDR3 protein results from TCRdb running MiXCR on the multiplex PCR reads. The table shows roughly 400,000 distinct CDR3 sequences, with 11% to 15% occurring only once. Input material: blood. Every receptor here comes from a man aged 50-60 years with Graves' ophthalmopathy.

The J gene is TRBJ1-4, the V gene TRBV29-1; D is undetermined. CDR1 is SQVTM and CDR2 is ANQGSEA in the germline V gene. The CDR3 totals 13 residues. Trimming removed 1 base at V and 5 bases at J, with 8 bases between. CDR3 coding DNA: TGCAGCGTTGAAGGATACAGAAATGAAAAACTGTTTTTT. This codes for CSVEGYRNEKLFF.

This clonotype showed up many times. V and J are TRBV20-1 and TRBJ1-1; possible D gene TRBD1, 6 bases. Germline V lookup: CDR1 DFQATT, CDR2 SNEGSKA (reference sequence). Trimming pared 0 bases from V and 7 bases from J, leaving 12 bases between. The CDR3 consists of 13 residues. The CDR3 loop is CSAREVQGLEAFF. The DNA of the CDR3 is TGCAGTGCTAGAGAGGTCCAGGGGCTTGAAGCTTTCTTT.

Remarks on this clonotype: This could be a read error, since a much larger clone is one nucleotide away. The rearrangement joins TRBV2 to TRBJ2-1; no reliable D call. This CDR3 is built from 16 residues. Germline lookup yields CDR1 SNHLY and CDR2 FYNNEI. CDR3 bases: TGTGCCAGCAGTGAAAATCTGAGGACCTCCTACAATAAGCAGTTCTTC. Translation: CASSENLRTSYNKQFF.

In its sample, this clonotype was seen many times. The genes are TRBV4-1 and TRBJ1-1; 7 nucleotides match TRBD1. Per germline, CDR1 MGHRA and CDR2 YSYEKL. With V trimmed by 0 bases and J by 3 bases, 13 bases remained unmatched. The CDR3 extends over 18 amino acids. In nucleotides, the CDR3 is TGCGCCAGCAGCCAAGAGACAGGGCGGTTCTTTGGCGACACTGAAGCTTTCTTT. Translating it yields CASSQETGRFFGDTEAFF.

This clonotype was seen repeatedly, ten times or more. The chain uses TRBV18 and TRBJ2-1, with TRBD2 matching 10 bases. This CDR3 region has 17 residues. The trim removed 6 bases at V and 6 bases at J, leaving 14 bases unmatched. CDR1 and CDR2 from the germline V gene are KGHSH and LQKENI. The CDR3 DNA sequence: TGTGCCAGCTCCCCCGTCGGCGCTAGCGGGAGTAGCAATGAGCAGTTCTTC. This translates into CASSPVGASGSSNEQFF.